The 8 T cell receptor beta chains reported below all come from one sample, sequenced in a study of blood T cell repertoires in COVID-19. Sequencing used immunoSEQ multiplex PCR; TCRdb keeps in-frame clones, though not all of them. The table has over 450,000 clones, roughly nine tenths seen once. The sample was peripheral blood. Receptor source: a woman between 45 and 60 years old with COVID-19, enrolled during active disease.

V usage is TRBV5-1 and J usage is TRBJ2-5, with 7 bases identical to TRBD2. V dropped 1 base and J dropped 2; count of bases not matched to a gene: 5. Germline loops: CDR1 SGHRS, CDR2 YFSETQ. This CDR3 region has 15 residues. The CDR3 region has the DNA TGCGCCAGCAGCTTGCGGCGGGGGACTCAAGAGACCCAGTACTTC. It specifies CASSLRRGTQETQYF. Combining the CDR3 with reference TRBV5-1 and TRBJ2-5 gives the whole variable domain KAGVTQTPRYLIKTRGQQVTLSCSPISGHRSVSWYQQTPGQGLQFLFEYFSETQRNKGNFPGRFSGRQFSNSRSEMNVSTLELGDSALYLCASSLRRGTQETQYFGPGTRLLVL.

This chain joins TRBV3-1 (or the pseudogene TRBV3-2) and TRBJ2-7, with unresolved D. Germline loops: CDR1 LGHDT, CDR2 YNNKEL (reference sequence). Trimming took 3 bases from V and 0 from J, leaving 9 bases between them. The length of the CDR3 is 14 residues. The CDR3 DNA reads as TGTGCCAGCAGCCAGAGGTTTAGCTCCTACGAGCAGTACTTC. Translated: CASSQRFSSYEQYF.

This chain connects TRBV28 to TRBJ1-5; D not certain. From germline, CDR1 is MDHEN and CDR2 SYDVKM. Trimming took 6 bases from V and 7 from J, leaving 10 bases between them. The length of the CDR3 is 12 residues. The CDR3 region is CASSPPRQPQHF. The CDR3 DNA sequence: TGTGCCAGCAGCCCACCCCGGCAGCCCCAGCATTTT.

This clone was recorded only once. The V call is TRBV6-5, the J call TRBJ2-7; the D gene is possibly TRBD1 (5 bases). V was pared by 8 bases and J by 2 bases, with 13 bases between. The length of the CDR3 is 13 residues. Germline V lookup: CDR1 MNHEY, CDR2 SVGAGI. The DNA of the CDR3 is TGTGCCAGCTCCCTAGGGGATGCCTACGAGCAGTACTTC. Its protein product is CASSLGDAYEQYF.

The genes are TRBV18 and TRBJ1-2; 7 bases match TRBD1. CDR3 size: 14 residues. V shed 4 bases and J 7 bases; nucleotides not matched to a gene: 9. Germline V gives CDR1 KGHSH, CDR2 LQKENI. The CDR3, as DNA: TGTGCCAGCTCACAGGGGGCGCAAAGACCTGGCTACACCTTC. Protein: CASSQGAQRPGYTF. Full variable domain (missing parts from reference TRBV18 and TRBJ1-2): NAGVMQNPRHLVRRRGQEARLRCSPMKGHSHVYWYRQLPEEGLKFMVYLQKENIIDESGMPKERFSAEFPKEGPSILRIQQVVRGDSAAYFCASSQGAQRPGYTFGSGTRLTVV.

This clone was seen a single time. The gene calls are TRBV2 and TRBJ1-1; 8 bases are shared with TRBD1. Trimming took 10 bases from V and 5 from J; bases not matched to a gene: 6. Germline CDR1 reads SNHLY; CDR2 reads FYNNEI. There are 12 residues in the CDR3. The CDR3 here is CATDRGETEAFF. In nucleotides, the CDR3 is TGTGCCACCGACAGGGGAGAGACTGAAGCTTTCTTT.

The J gene is TRBJ1-4, the V gene TRBV30; 8 nucleotides match TRBD1. From germline, CDR1 is GTSNPN and CDR2 SVGIG (reference sequence). Unmatched junction bases numbered 13, after V lost 3 bases and J lost 10 bases. This CDR3 comprises 15 residues. The CDR3, as DNA: TGTGCCTGGAGAAGTAAATCCCAGGGGGCGGGAAAACTGTTTTTT. Amino acid sequence: CAWRSKSQGAGKLFF.

The genes are TRBV7-9 and TRBJ2-7; possibly TRBD1 for D (5 bases). Germline loops: CDR1 SEHNR, CDR2 FQNEAQ (reference sequence). V shed 1 base and J shed 0 bases, with 7 bases lying between them. This CDR3 region has 14 residues. In DNA form, the CDR3 reads TGTGCCAGCAGCTTAGGGGGCCTCTCCTACGAGCAGTACTTC. As protein: CASSLGGLSYEQYF. Full variable domain (remainder filled in from reference TRBV7-9 and TRBJ2-7): DTGVSQNPRHKITKRGQNVTFRCDPISEHNRLYWYRQTLGQGPEFLTYFQNEAQLEKSRLLSDRFSAERPKGSFSTLEIQRTEQGDSAMYLCASSLGGLSYEQYFGPGTRLTVT.